These 11 T cell receptor beta chains were all obtained from the same sample, sequenced in a study of T cell responses to AZD1222 COVID-19 vaccine. Method: immunoSEQ multiplex PCR; TCRdb's copy keeps in-frame clones and lacks some. The table shows around 140,000 clones, with approximately 90% occurring only once. The specimen was peripheral blood, collected on day 0 of AZD1222 vaccination. The receptor set was obtained from an adult in good health.

The V and J genes are TRBV20-1 and TRBJ2-1; perhaps TRBD2 as D (6 bases). Looked up from germline, CDR1 is DFQATT and CDR2 is SNEGSKA (reference sequence). V lost 3 bases and J 10 bases, leaving 19 bases between the germline ends. The CDR3 covers 14 residues. CDR3 sequence (DNA): TGCAGTGCTAGTAGCGGTCTAGCCCTGGGGGAGCAGTTCTTC. Residues: CSASSGLALGEQFF.

V usage is TRBV9 and J usage is TRBJ2-3; the match to TRBD2 covers 9 bases. The germline gives CDR1 SGDLS, CDR2 YYNGEE. CDR3 length: 16 residues. V gave up 0 bases and J gave up 2 bases; unmatched junction bases: 4. The CDR3 protein is CASSVVAGGSTDTQYF. The CDR3 DNA sequence: TGTGCCAGCAGCGTAGTTGCGGGAGGGTCCACAGATACGCAGTATTTT.

The chain combines TRBV30 with TRBJ1-5; tentatively, D is TRBD1 (6 bases). V was clipped by 3 bases and J by 5 bases, with 14 bases between them. The CDR3 is 14 amino acids. From germline, CDR1 is GTSNPN and CDR2 SVGIG (reference sequence). CDR3 residues: CAWRETGVDQPQHF. The CDR3 DNA follows: TGTGCCTGGAGAGAGACAGGAGTGGATCAGCCCCAGCATTTT.

The chain recombines TRBV5-3 with TRBJ2-1; 7 bases are shared with TRBD1. TRBV5-3 is sorted into the ORF group, with uncertain function. The CDR3 consists of 13 residues. With V trimmed by 2 bases and J by 7 bases, 3 bases remained unmatched. This chain's CDR3 is CARSFQGVNEQFF. The DNA for the CDR3 is TGTGCCAGAAGCTTTCAGGGGGTAAATGAGCAGTTCTTC.

The rearrangement joins TRBV27 to TRBJ2-1; D may be TRBD2 (5 bases). Germline V lookup: CDR1 MNHEY, CDR2 SMNVEV (reference sequence). Deletions cut 3 bases from V and 7 bases from J, with 10 bases between. The CDR3 runs to 13 residues. CDR3 DNA sequence: TGTGCCAGCAGTTTCTCCGGACTGAATGAGCAGTTCTTC. It encodes CASSFSGLNEQFF.

The chain recombines TRBV11-3 with TRBJ2-1; D is ambiguous. Germline CDR1 is SGHNT and CDR2 is YENEEA. V was cut by 3 bases and J by 2 bases, with 5 bases left in between. The CDR3 sequence is 13 residues long. In DNA form, the CDR3 reads TGTGCCAGCAGCTTCTATCCCTACAATGAGCAGTTCTTC. Translating gives CASSFYPYNEQFF.

The chain couples TRBV19 to TRBJ1-3; 9 positions match TRBD1. Germline V CDR1 and CDR2: LNHDA, SQIVND (reference sequence). The CDR3 runs 19 residues. Trimming took 0 bases from V and 3 from J; bases not matched to a gene: 12. The CDR3 spells CASSIEAGLTGGLGNTIYF. CDR3 coding DNA: TGTGCCAGTAGTATAGAGGCCGGTTTGACAGGGGGACTTGGAAACACCATATATTTT.

The chain links TRBV27 to TRBJ2-7, with D unclear. From germline, CDR1 is MNHEY and CDR2 SMNVEV (reference sequence). Trimming took off 0 bases at V and 3 bases at J, with 9 bases between the two ends. The CDR3 runs to 14 residues. The CDR3 nucleotides read TGTGCCAGCAGTTTATCGGTCCTCAGCTACGAGCAGTACTTC. It yields the protein CASSLSVLSYEQYF.

CDR3: CASAPEAPRLAGGYNEQFF. The CDR3, as DNA: TGTGCCAGCGCACCTGAGGCCCCTCGACTAGCGGGGGGATACAATGAGCAGTTCTTC. The genes are TRBV19 and TRBJ2-1; 13 bases fit TRBD2. The trim removed 9 bases at V and 4 bases at J, leaving 18 bases unmatched. This CDR3 comprises 19 residues. Germline V CDR1 and CDR2: LNHDA, SQIVND (reference sequence).

The rearrangement joins TRBV19 to TRBJ1-1; no clear D. The CDR3 totals 13 residues. CDR1 is LNHDA and CDR2 is SQIVND in the germline V gene (reference sequence). The V gene lost 2 bases and the J gene lost 2 bases, with 6 bases spanning the gap. CDR3 in DNA: TGTGCCAGTAGTATATCGGGAAACACTGAAGCTTTCTTT. Translation: CASSISGNTEAFF.

The chain combines TRBV3-1 (or the pseudogene TRBV3-2) with TRBJ2-3; no clear D gene. Per the germline V gene, CDR1 is LGHDT and CDR2 is YNNKEL (reference sequence). The CDR3 has 13 amino acids. V lost 1 base and J lost 3, with 5 bases in between. Here the CDR3 DNA reads TGTGCCAGCAGCCAAGGTGGGACAGATACGCAGTATTTT. This codes for CASSQGGTDTQYF.